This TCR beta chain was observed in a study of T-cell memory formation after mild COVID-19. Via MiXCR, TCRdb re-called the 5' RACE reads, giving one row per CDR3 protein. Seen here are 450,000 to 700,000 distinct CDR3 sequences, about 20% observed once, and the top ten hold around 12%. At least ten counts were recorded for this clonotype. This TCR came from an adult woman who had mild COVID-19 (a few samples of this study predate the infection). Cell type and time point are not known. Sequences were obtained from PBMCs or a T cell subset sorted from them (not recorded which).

Here the CDR3 DNA reads TGCGCCAGCAGCTTGGGGCCCCCCGGGCTCGAAGCTTTCTTT. This gives the protein CASSLGPPGLEAFF. The V gene is TRBV5-1, the J gene TRBJ1-1; the D is unclear. Germline V lookup: CDR1 SGHRS, CDR2 YFSETQ. The CDR3 length is 14 residues. V shed 0 bases and J shed 8 bases, with 14 bases lying between them.